The 29 T cell receptor beta chains below were found in one sample sequenced in a study of EBV T-cell therapy then PD-1 blockade in nasopharyngeal carcinoma. Treatment denoted: AdE1-LMPpoly-expanded autologous EBV-specific T-cell therapy followed by anti-PD-1 nivolumab. The antigens of these receptors remain unknown. Sequencing used immunoSEQ multiplex PCR; TCRdb keeps in-frame clones, though not all of them. The sample lists under 20,000 clones; more than 70% were seen once. Sequencing used CD8+ T cells from blood, obtained at roughly day 33 from a patient whose treatment included autologous EBV-specific T cells and nivolumab. The receptor set was obtained from a man between 40 and 49 years old with nasopharyngeal carcinoma.

This clone was seen a handful of times. The chain uses TRBV6-1 and TRBJ1-1; D may be TRBD1 (5 bases). Trimming stripped 3 bases from V and 1 base from J, with 15 bases between. The germline V gene has CDR1 MNHNS and CDR2 SASEGT. The CDR3 has 16 amino acids. The CDR3 here is CASSESVGTGNTEAFF. CDR3 bases: TGTGCCAGCAGTGAGTCAGTGGGGACCGGGAACACTGAAGCTTTCTTT.

This clone was seen more than once but under ten times. The CDR3, as DNA: TGTGCCAGCTTACGGGACAGGTCCTACGAGCAGTACTTC. The encoded protein is CASLRDRSYEQYF. The V gene is TRBV2, the J gene TRBJ2-7, with 8 bases that match TRBD1. The germline V gene encodes CDR1 SNHLY and CDR2 FYNNEI. The CDR3 is made up of 13 amino acids. Germline trimming cut 8 bases from V and 1 base from J; bases unmatched to any gene: 4.

This rearrangement joins TRBV2 to TRBJ1-1; a weak D match, TRBD1 (6 bases). CDR1 SNHLY and CDR2 FYNNEI come from the germline V gene. The CDR3 is made up of 15 amino acids. V was cut by 3 bases and J by 2 bases, with 13 bases left in between. This chain's CDR3 is CASSDGGAVNTEAFF. The CDR3 bases are TGTGCCAGCAGTGACGGGGGGGCGGTAAACACTGAAGCTTTCTTT.

This clone was seen once. The chain recombines TRBV7-9 with TRBJ1-1, with D maybe TRBD1 (5 bases). V was shortened by 5 bases and J by 1 base, with 20 bases between the two germline ends. Germline lookup yields CDR1 SEHNR and CDR2 FQNEAQ (reference sequence). The CDR3 has 17 amino acids. The CDR3 loop reads CASSPSPGGGENTEAFF. In DNA, the CDR3 is TGTGCCAGCAGCCCATCCCCCGGAGGAGGGGAGAACACTGAAGCTTTCTTT.

The chain has TRBV10-3 and TRBJ2-7; TRBD1 matches 9 bases. CDR3 length equals 14 residues. The germline V gene has CDR1 ENHRY and CDR2 SYGVKD. After removal of 7 bases from V and 3 bases from J, the junction contained 7 bases not matched to a gene. CDR3: CAINPGQGLYEQYF. CDR3 nucleotide sequence: TGTGCCATCAATCCTGGACAGGGGCTCTACGAGCAGTACTTC.

The gene calls are TRBV3-1 (or the pseudogene TRBV3-2) and TRBJ2-1; 11 nucleotides line up with TRBD1. The CDR3 sequence is 16 residues long. Germline V gene data show CDR1 as LGHDT and CDR2 as YNNKEL (reference sequence). J lost 8 bases, V lost 2 bases, and 8 bases had no gene match. The CDR3 coding sequence is TGTGCCAGCAGCCAAATGGGGGACAGGGGGAAGGATGAGCAGTTCTTC. Amino acids: CASSQMGDRGKDEQFF.

This clone was counted a single time. The chain combines TRBV27 with TRBJ1-5, with 8 bases identical to TRBD1. J was trimmed by 1 base and V by 5 bases; bases with no gene match: 7. CDR1 and CDR2 from the germline V gene are MNHEY and SMNVEV (reference sequence). This CDR3 has 16 residues. The CDR3: CASSASQGGSNQPQHF. DNA of the CDR3: TGTGCCAGCAGTGCGTCACAGGGGGGGAGCAATCAGCCCCAGCATTTT.

The chain couples TRBV4-3 to TRBJ2-7; tentatively, D is TRBD1 (7 bases). Germline assignment: CDR1 LGHNA and CDR2 YSLEER. The CDR3 is made up of 14 amino acids. V gave up 0 bases and J gave up 6 bases, with 12 bases separating them. The CDR3: CASSQESQGGEQYF. CDR3 nucleotide sequence: TGCGCCAGCAGCCAAGAATCCCAGGGGGGCGAGCAGTACTTC.

V and J are TRBV19 and TRBJ2-1; tentatively, D is TRBD1 (5 bases). The CDR3 is 14 amino acids. Trimming left V 10 bases short and J 4 bases short, with 17 bases between. Germline-derived CDR1 and CDR2 are LNHDA and SQIVND (reference sequence). CDR3 sequence: CATSEGEPYNEQFF. In nucleotides, the CDR3 is TGTGCCACCTCGGAAGGGGAACCTTACAATGAGCAGTTCTTC. Full variable domain (missing parts from reference TRBV19 and TRBJ2-1): DGGITQSPKYLFRKEGQNVTLSCEQNLNHDAMYWYRQDPGQGLRLIYYSQIVNDFQKGDIAEGYSVSREKKESFPLTVTSAQKNPTAFYLCATSEGEPYNEQFFGPGTRLTVL.

To note about this clone: A junction boundary mismatches the germline segment, possibly from a read error. The V call is TRBV12-3 or TRBV12-4, the J call TRBJ1-4; tentative D call: TRBD1 (5 bases). The CDR3 covers 12 residues. For the CDR3, the DNA is TGTGCCAGCAGTTTAGTGATGGGACGGCTCGACTTT. This sequence encodes CASSLVMGRLDF.

The V and J genes are TRBV14 and TRBJ2-1, with 10 bases that match TRBD2. This CDR3 contains 15 residues. V shed 5 bases and J 8 bases; nucleotides not matched to a gene: 9. Germline CDR1 SGHDN, CDR2 FVKESK. The CDR3 DNA reads as TGTGCCAGCAGCTTCTTTAGCGGGGGGACCTATGAGCAGTTCTTC. Its translation: CASSFFSGGTYEQFF. The full variable domain, with the rest looked up from reference TRBV14 and TRBJ2-1, is EAGVTQFPSHSVIEKGQTVTLRCDPISGHDNLYWYRRVMGKEIKFLLHFVKESKQDESGMPNNRFLAERTGGTYSTLKVQPAELEDSGVYFCASSFFSGGTYEQFFGPGTRLTVL.

As regards this clone: Germline is not matched at one junction end, which may reflect a read error. The chain has TRBV18 and TRBJ2-7; 7 bases line up with TRBD1. Germline CDR1 reads KGHSH; CDR2 reads LQKENI. This CDR3 is 15 amino acids long. As DNA, the CDR3 is TGTGCCAGCTCCCCACAGGGACAGCGGTCCTACGAGCAGTACTTC. This translates into CASSPQGQRSYEQYF.

The chain has TRBV15 and TRBJ2-1; the D is unclear. CDR3 length: 14 amino acids. Germline assignment: CDR1 LNHNV and CDR2 YYDKDF (reference sequence). V was pared by 0 bases and J by 7 bases, with 10 bases between. DNA of the CDR3: TGTGCCACCAGCAGAGATCCAGCTTGGAATGAGCAGTTCTTC. This codes for CATSRDPAWNEQFF. The entire variable domain, with the rest obtained from reference TRBV15 and TRBJ2-1, is as follows: DAMVIQNPRYQVTQFGKPVTLSCSQTLNHNVMYWYQQKSSQAPKLLFHYYDKDFNNEADTPDNFQSRRPNTSFCFLDIRSPGLGDTAMYLCATSRDPAWNEQFFGPGTRLTVL.

The genes are TRBV2 and TRBJ1-6; D is possibly TRBD1 (5 bases). V lost 5 bases and J 8 bases, leaving 16 bases between the germline ends. The germline CDR1 and CDR2 sequences are SNHLY and FYNNEI. This CDR3 has 15 amino acids. CDR3 residues: CASSSYTGPHSPLHF. The CDR3 bases are TGTGCCAGCAGTTCATACACGGGGCCGCATTCACCCCTCCACTTT.

This clone has a handful of counts. This rearrangement joins TRBV13 to TRBJ2-7; a weak D match, TRBD1 (5 bases). Germline loops: CDR1 PRHDT, CDR2 FYEKMQ (reference sequence). The CDR3 totals 12 residues. V dropped 4 bases and J dropped 3 bases, with 7 bases sitting between them. The CDR3: CASSSRDYEQYF. The CDR3, as DNA: TGTGCCAGCAGCTCCAGGGACTACGAGCAGTACTTC.

This clone showed up just a few times. The rearrangement joins TRBV7-2 to TRBJ1-5; D uncertain. The CDR3 is made up of 16 amino acids. Trimming pared 1 base from V and 3 bases from J, leaving 13 bases between. From germline, CDR1 is SGHTA and CDR2 FQGNSA. CDR3 DNA sequence: TGTGCCAGCAGCTTAGAGTTTGGGCATAACAATCAGCCCCAGCATTTT. Encoded protein: CASSLEFGHNNQPQHF.

This chain links TRBV4-3 with TRBJ1-5; D is undetermined. The CDR3 is 15 amino acids. Germline-derived CDR1 and CDR2 are LGHNA and YSLEER. Trimming stripped 0 bases from V and 4 bases from J, with 10 bases between. The CDR3 region has the DNA TGCGCCAGCAGCCAAGATCCCGGCGGTAATCAGCCCCAGCATTTT. This translates into CASSQDPGGNQPQHF.

The chain uses TRBV2 and TRBJ2-5; a possible D gene is TRBD2 (6 bases). Trimming took off 4 bases at V and 2 bases at J, with 14 bases between the two ends. The CDR3 has 15 amino acids. Per the germline V gene, CDR1 is SNHLY and CDR2 is FYNNEI. The CDR3 sequence is CASSGRGSRQETQYF. CDR3 in DNA: TGTGCCAGCAGTGGTCGGGGGTCAAGGCAAGAGACCCAGTACTTC. Full variable domain (missing parts from reference TRBV2 and TRBJ2-5): EPEVTQTPSHQVTQMGQEVILRCVPISNHLYFYWYRQILGQKVEFLVSFYNNEISEKSEIFDDQFSVERPDGSNFTLKIRSTKLEDSAMYFCASSGRGSRQETQYFGPGTRLLVL.

The chain joins TRBV27 to TRBJ2-7; D is uncertain. Germline V gives CDR1 MNHEY, CDR2 SMNVEV (reference sequence). V was pared by 0 bases and J by 0 bases, with 15 bases between. The CDR3 covers 17 residues. CDR3 protein: CASSLSGPLTDSYEQYF. The CDR3 nucleotides are TGTGCCAGCAGTTTATCAGGCCCGTTGACGGACTCCTACGAGCAGTACTTC.

The V and J genes are TRBV3-1 (or the pseudogene TRBV3-2) and TRBJ2-4; 13 nucleotides agree with TRBD2. Germline assignment: CDR1 LGHDT and CDR2 YNNKEL (reference sequence). The CDR3 is 17 residues long. With V trimmed by 4 bases and J by 0 bases, 3 bases remained unmatched. CDR3 bases: TGTGCCAGCAGCCCCACTAGCGGGGGGGTAGCCAAAAACATTCAGTACTTC. Amino acid sequence: CASSPTSGGVAKNIQYF.

The rearrangement uses TRBV19 and TRBJ2-1, with TRBD1 identical over 8 bases. CDR1 is LNHDA and CDR2 is SQIVND in the germline V gene (reference sequence). V was clipped by 2 bases and J by 0 bases; unmatched bases: 3. This CDR3 is built from 16 residues. The CDR3 DNA reads as TGTGCCAGTAGTATACCTACAGGGGGCTCCTACAATGAGCAGTTCTTC. Translating gives CASSIPTGGSYNEQFF. The complete variable domain, with remaining parts taken from reference TRBV19 and TRBJ2-1, reads DGGITQSPKYLFRKEGQNVTLSCEQNLNHDAMYWYRQDPGQGLRLIYYSQIVNDFQKGDIAEGYSVSREKKESFPLTVTSAQKNPTAFYLCASSIPTGGSYNEQFFGPGTRLTVL.

This clone was detected a few times. The rearrangement links TRBV15 to TRBJ2-2; perhaps D is TRBD1 or TRBD2 (6 bases each). Trimming removed 5 bases from V and 4 bases from J, with 17 bases in between. CDR1 LNHNV and CDR2 YYDKDF come from the germline V gene (reference sequence). CDR3 size: 16 residues. CDR3 amino acids: CATSPWGQGGTGELFF. The CDR3 DNA follows: TGTGCCACCAGCCCTTGGGGGCAGGGAGGCACCGGGGAGCTGTTTTTT.

The rearrangement joins TRBV6-2 or TRBV6-3 to TRBJ2-3; TRBD2 aligns across 8 bases. The CDR3 has 15 amino acids. Germline trimming cut 4 bases from V and 1 base from J; bases unmatched to any gene: 4. Germline-derived CDR1 and CDR2 are MNHEY and SVGEGT. For the CDR3, the DNA is TGTGCCAGCAGTTTTTCAGCGGGGGGCACAGATACGCAGTATTTT. It translates to CASSFSAGGTDTQYF.

The chain uses TRBV19 and TRBJ1-3; 8 bases align to TRBD1. The CDR3 loop spans 17 amino acids. Germline CDR1 and CDR2: LNHDA and SQIVND (reference sequence). V lost 3 bases and J lost 2; bases outside the gene matches: 9. This CDR3 is CASSIPLDRETGNTIYF. The CDR3 DNA is TGTGCCAGTAGTATCCCGTTGGACAGGGAGACTGGAAACACCATATATTTT.

A word on this clone: The same CDR3 arises from other DNA sequences in this sample as well. This chain joins TRBV27 and TRBJ2-7, with D perhaps TRBD1 (6 bases). Germline loops: CDR1 MNHEY, CDR2 SMNVEV (reference sequence). The CDR3 extends over 13 amino acids. V lost 9 bases and J 1 base, leaving 13 bases between the germline ends. The CDR3 DNA reads TGTGCCAGTTCCCCCCAGGGGTCCTACGAGCAGTACTTC. As protein: CASSPQGSYEQYF.

The chain links TRBV7-2 to TRBJ2-3, with D perhaps matching TRBD2 (6 bases). CDR1 and CDR2 from the germline V gene are SGHTA and FQGNSA. This CDR3 is 18 amino acids long. Trimming pared 2 bases from V and 4 bases from J, leaving 22 bases between. The CDR3 sequence is CASSLNSLRGINSDTQYF. The CDR3 DNA is TGTGCCAGCAGCTTAAATTCCCTACGGGGGATAAACTCAGATACGCAGTATTTT.

The V gene is TRBV5-6, the J gene TRBJ1-1; 12 nucleotides agree with TRBD1. CDR3 length equals 17 residues. V lost 4 bases to trimming and J lost 2 bases; unmatched junction nucleotides: 9. Germline V gene data show CDR1 as SGHDT and CDR2 as YYEEEE. This chain's CDR3 is CASSLGTGGLVNTEAFF. The CDR3 bases are TGTGCCAGCAGCCTAGGGACAGGGGGCCTCGTAAACACTGAAGCTTTCTTT.

This chain uses TRBV4-3 with TRBJ2-7; 13 bases agree with TRBD2. Unmatched junction bases numbered 3, after V lost 0 bases and J lost 4 bases. CDR1 and CDR2 (germline): LGHNA, YSLEER. CDR3 size: 16 residues. The CDR3 DNA reads as TGCGCCAGCAGCCAAGATGAGACTAGCGGGGGGTACGAGCAGTACTTC. Translating it yields CASSQDETSGGYEQYF.

The count of this clone is one. This chain uses TRBV7-3 with TRBJ2-5; D gene ambiguous. CDR1 and CDR2 from the germline V gene are SGHTA and FQGTGA. Trimming cost V 5 bases and J 2 bases, with 15 bases left between them. The length of the CDR3 is 15 residues. CDR3 DNA: TGTGCCAGCAGCAAGGAAACCCGGCGGCAAGAGACCCAGTACTTC. The encoded protein is CASSKETRRQETQYF.